Only a few counts were recorded for the clone carrying this TCR beta chain. As yet, its antigen is unknown. The sample belongs to a study of cytomegalovirus exposure and HLA in healthy donors. The CDR3 sequence is 14 residues long. The trim removed 2 bases at V and 5 bases at J, leaving 5 bases unmatched. Germline V gene data show CDR1 as ENHRY and CDR2 as SYGVKD. Both 60 Vbeta primers and 13 Jbeta primers went into the PCR. Repertoires were generated with immunoSEQ multiplex PCR, while TCRdb's copy carries only in-frame clones and drops some. The data hold some 140,000 clones, with about 80% observed a single time. While unrecorded immune exposures were likely, the donors were nominally healthy when sampled. Study conclusions and caveats: About 87% or about 30% of the time was how often most TCR beta V segments were productive, according to an earlier analysis. The authors listed around 150 TCR beta chains as cytomegalovirus-associated. In a later analysis, an Asian-associated ancestry cluster reportedly showed fewer N-insertions than the roughly 730-donor mean.

The source material was PBMCs. The rearrangement links TRBV10-3 to TRBJ1-1, with 7 positions matching TRBD1. The TCR comes from a man aged 25-40 years in good health and CMV-seronegative. CDR3 DNA: TGTGCCATCAGTGAGACAGGGGCCTTGACTGAAGCTTTCTTT. Translation gives CAISETGALTEAFF.